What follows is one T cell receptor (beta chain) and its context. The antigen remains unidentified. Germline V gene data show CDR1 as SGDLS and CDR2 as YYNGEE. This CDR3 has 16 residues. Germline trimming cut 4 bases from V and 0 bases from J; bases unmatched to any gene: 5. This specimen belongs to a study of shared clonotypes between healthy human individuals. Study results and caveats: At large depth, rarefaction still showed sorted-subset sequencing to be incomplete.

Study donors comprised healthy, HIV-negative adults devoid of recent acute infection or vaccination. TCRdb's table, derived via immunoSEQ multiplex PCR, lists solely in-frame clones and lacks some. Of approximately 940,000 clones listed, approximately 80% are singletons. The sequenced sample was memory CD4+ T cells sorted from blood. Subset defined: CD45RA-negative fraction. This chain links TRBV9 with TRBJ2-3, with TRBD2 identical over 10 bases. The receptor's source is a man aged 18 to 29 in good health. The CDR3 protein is CASSRGLAASTDTQYF. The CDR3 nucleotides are TGTGCCAGCAGCCGCGGACTAGCGGCTAGCACAGATACGCAGTATTTT.